The subject of this entry is one T cell receptor (beta chain). Its specificity is not known. The data are from a study of OX40 agonist ivuxolimab in advanced cancers. Study-level findings and limits: Near-lowest levels of clonal expansion characterized partial responders at 0.1-3.0 mg/kg.

The CDR3 sequence is 14 residues long. The germline CDR1 and CDR2 sequences are SGHKS and YYEKEE (reference sequence). V lost 1 base and J lost 0, with 5 bases in between. This table comes from immunoSEQ multiplex PCR, and its TCRdb copy is limited to in-frame clones, with some not included. The table has tens of thousands of clones, around 88% seen once; the top ten hold about 0.72%. The input for sequencing was CD4+ or CD8+ T cells sorted from blood, taken in a trial of the OX40 agonist ivuxolimab. The source of this sequence is an adult with an advanced solid tumor such as melanoma, head and neck, liver or kidney cancer. The rearrangement links TRBV5-5 to TRBJ1-3; D gene unclear. The CDR3 loop is CASSLTHSGNTIYF. The CDR3 nucleotides are TGTGCCAGCAGCTTGACCCACTCTGGAAACACCATATATTTT. Full variable domain (remainder filled in from reference TRBV5-5 and TRBJ1-3): DAGVTQSPTHLIKTRGQQVTLRCSPISGHKSVSWYQQVLGQGPQFIFQYYEKEERGRGNFPDRFSARQFPNYSSELNVNALLLGDSALYLCASSLTHSGNTIYFGEGSWLTVV.